Reported below is one TCR beta chain. The antigen it recognizes is unknown. The input lacks base qualities; no much larger clone sits a single base away. The sample originates from a study of T-cell memory formation after mild COVID-19 (dated by TCRdb to the early 2020s). Regarding the complete study: TCR sequence clusters from the two donors were largely donor specific. In a couple of donors, T-cell clones that expanded and contracted after mild COVID-19 were tracked by sequencing TCRalpha and TCRbeta repertoires over time. Two young, previously healthy adult volunteers, one female and one male, were included in the cohort.

Sequencing took place on an Illumina NovaSeq 6000. TCRalpha and TCRbeta cDNA libraries were constructed by 5'RACE with constant-segment primers, with sample barcodes and unique molecular identifiers being introduced. RNA was extracted from every sample with Trizol reagent. Libraries were amplified in two PCR steps, with a second sample barcode and Illumina TruSeq adapters added in the second step. Sequencing of libraries was performed on an Illumina NovaSeq with 2 x 150 bp paired-end reads. For the original study's pipeline: Reads were demultiplexed and collapsed into UMI-guided consensus sequences with migec v1.2.7. Using mixcr v2.1.11, UMI consensuses were aligned to TRA and TRB V and J templates and then assembled into clonotypes. A clonotype was counted as expanded or contracted only when both edgeR and NoisET called the clonotype significant, with the noise models trained on biological replicates. For edgeR calls, a false discovery rate-adjusted p below 0.01 and a log2 fold-change threshold of 1 were applied. PCA with hierarchical clustering of max-normalized trajectories of the 1000 most abundant clonotypes was used as exploratory dynamics analysis. Separately sequenced CD4+ and CD8+ repertoires were used to assign the CD4 or CD8 phenotype of responding clones. Starting from the raw public reads, TCRdb applied fastp trimming at Q25, assembled clones with MiXCR and retained in-frame beta chains. Records with the same CDR3 protein are collapsed into one entry carrying the most frequent genes and DNA. The V and J calls reflect TCRdb's pipeline rather than the authors' work. This sample comprises about 200,000 distinct CDR3 sequences, over 9.5% of them detected only once. The ten biggest clones cover roughly 3.5% of the sample.

Here is what the overall study found, with its caveats: SARS-CoV-2 specificity of the second-wave clones peaking on day 37 was not confirmed. Some responding clones were found in pre-infection memory, which suggests that pre-existing cross-reactive memory T cells took part in the SARS-CoV-2 response. Contracting CD4+ clones appeared mostly in the CM and EM memory subsets, whereas CD8+ clones were enriched in EMRA. Clones contracting from day 15 to 85 had balanced CD4/CD8 phenotypes, while a second wave expanding from day 15 to 37 was biased towards CD4+. The study covered only a couple of mild cases, and larger cohorts including severe cases with pre-infection samples were considered necessary.

The V end loses 4 bases and the J end loses 2 bases, and a stretch of 14 bases separates them. From a lookup of the germline V gene, CDR1 and CDR2 are SQVTM and ANQGSEA. From the cysteine through the phenylalanine, the CDR3 covers 14 amino acids. Only the CDR3 DNA is retained, 42 bases long and in frame from the first base. PBMCs were isolated by Ficoll-Paque density gradient centrifugation. The sequenced sample consisted of PBMCs or a T cell subset sorted from them (not recorded which). The rearrangement combines TRBV29-1 with TRBJ2-5, with an unclear D gene assignment. The source of this sequence is a man younger than 30 who had mild COVID-19 (a few samples of this study predate the infection). The sample titles of this study are shuffled in the database, so cell type and time point are left out; the donor was told from shared clones. The CDR3: CSVGPGRIQETQYF. DNA sequence: TGCAGCGTTGGTCCCGGCAGGATACAAGAGACCCAGTACTTC.